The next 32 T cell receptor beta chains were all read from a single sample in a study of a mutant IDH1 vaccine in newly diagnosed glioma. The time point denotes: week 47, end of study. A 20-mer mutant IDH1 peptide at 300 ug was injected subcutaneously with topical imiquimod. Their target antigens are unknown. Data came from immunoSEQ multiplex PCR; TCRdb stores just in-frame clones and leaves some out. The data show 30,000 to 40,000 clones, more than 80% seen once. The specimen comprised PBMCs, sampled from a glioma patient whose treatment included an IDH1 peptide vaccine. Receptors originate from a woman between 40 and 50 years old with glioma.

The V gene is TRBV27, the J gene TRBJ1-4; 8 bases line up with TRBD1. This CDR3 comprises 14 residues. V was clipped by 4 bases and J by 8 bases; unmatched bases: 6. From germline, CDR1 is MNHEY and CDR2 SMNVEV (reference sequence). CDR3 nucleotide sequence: TGTGCCAGCAGTTCCAGGACAGGGTACGAAAAACTGTTTTTT. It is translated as CASSSRTGYEKLFF. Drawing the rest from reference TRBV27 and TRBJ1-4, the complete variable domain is EAQVTQNPRYLITVTGKKLTVTCSQNMNHEYMSWYRQDPGLGLRQIYYSMNVEVTDKGDVPEGYKVSRKEKRNFPLILESPSPNQTSLYFCASSSRTGYEKLFFGSGTQLSVL.

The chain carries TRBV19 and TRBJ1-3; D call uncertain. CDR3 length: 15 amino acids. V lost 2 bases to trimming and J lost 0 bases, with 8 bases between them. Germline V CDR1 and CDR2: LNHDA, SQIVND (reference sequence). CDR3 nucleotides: TGTGCCAGTAGTATAAAGAACCACTCTGGAAACACCATATATTTT. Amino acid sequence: CASSIKNHSGNTIYF.

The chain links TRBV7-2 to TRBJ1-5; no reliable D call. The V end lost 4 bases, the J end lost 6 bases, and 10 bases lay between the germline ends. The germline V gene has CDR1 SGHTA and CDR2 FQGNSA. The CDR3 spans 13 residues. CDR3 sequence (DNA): TGTGCCAGCAGCTCCAATGTCCTTCAGCCCCAGCATTTT. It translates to CASSSNVLQPQHF.

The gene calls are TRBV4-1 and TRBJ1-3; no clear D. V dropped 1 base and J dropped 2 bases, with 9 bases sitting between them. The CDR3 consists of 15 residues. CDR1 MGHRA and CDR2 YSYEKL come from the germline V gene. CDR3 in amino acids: CASSQGPFAGNTIYF. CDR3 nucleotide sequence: TGCGCCAGCAGCCAAGGACCTTTTGCTGGAAACACCATATATTTT.

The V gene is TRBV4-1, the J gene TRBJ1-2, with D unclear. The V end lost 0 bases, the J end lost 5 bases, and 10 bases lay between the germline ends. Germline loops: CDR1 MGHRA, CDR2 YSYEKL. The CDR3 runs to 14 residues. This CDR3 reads CASSQDRGRYGYTF. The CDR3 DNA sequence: TGCGCCAGCAGCCAAGATCGGGGAAGATATGGCTACACCTTC.

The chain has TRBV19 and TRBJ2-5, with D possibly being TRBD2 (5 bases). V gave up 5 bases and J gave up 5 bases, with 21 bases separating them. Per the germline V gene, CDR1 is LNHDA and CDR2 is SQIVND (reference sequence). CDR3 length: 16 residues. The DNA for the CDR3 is TGTGCCAGTAGTGTAGGTGCGAGCGGCAGGATTGAGACCCAGTACTTC. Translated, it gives CASSVGASGRIETQYF.

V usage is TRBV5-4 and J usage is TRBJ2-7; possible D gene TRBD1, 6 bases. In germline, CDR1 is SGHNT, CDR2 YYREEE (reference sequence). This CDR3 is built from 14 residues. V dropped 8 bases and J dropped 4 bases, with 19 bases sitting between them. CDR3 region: CARAGPGERYEQYF. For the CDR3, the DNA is TGTGCCAGAGCTGGGCCAGGGGAGCGTTACGAGCAGTACTTC.

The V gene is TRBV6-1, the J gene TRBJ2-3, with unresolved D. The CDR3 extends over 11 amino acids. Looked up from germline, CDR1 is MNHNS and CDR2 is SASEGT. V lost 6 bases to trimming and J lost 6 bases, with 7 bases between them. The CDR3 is CASSPRDTQYF. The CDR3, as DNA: TGTGCCAGCAGCCCCAGGGATACGCAGTATTTT.

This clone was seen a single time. The CDR3 region is CASSLFHRPQAQEKLFF. The CDR3 bases are TGTGCCAGCAGTTTATTCCACAGGCCTCAGGCTCAAGAAAAACTGTTTTTT. The chain has TRBV27 and TRBJ1-4; a weak D match, TRBD1 (5 bases). Germline CDR1 reads MNHEY; CDR2 reads SMNVEV (reference sequence). The V end lost 1 base, the J end lost 8 bases, and 20 bases lay between the germline ends. The CDR3 runs to 17 residues.

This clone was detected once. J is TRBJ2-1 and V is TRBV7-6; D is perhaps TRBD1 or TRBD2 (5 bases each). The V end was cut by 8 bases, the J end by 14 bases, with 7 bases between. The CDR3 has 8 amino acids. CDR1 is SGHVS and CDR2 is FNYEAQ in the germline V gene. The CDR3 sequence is CASGGEFF. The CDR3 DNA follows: TGTGCCAGCGGGGGAGAGTTCTTC.

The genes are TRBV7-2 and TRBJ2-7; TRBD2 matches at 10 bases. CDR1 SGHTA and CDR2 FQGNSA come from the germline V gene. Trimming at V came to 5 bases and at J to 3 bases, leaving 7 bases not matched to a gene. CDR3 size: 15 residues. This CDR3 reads CASSRTTSGYYEQYF. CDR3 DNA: TGTGCCAGCAGCCGAACGACTAGCGGGTACTACGAGCAGTACTTC.

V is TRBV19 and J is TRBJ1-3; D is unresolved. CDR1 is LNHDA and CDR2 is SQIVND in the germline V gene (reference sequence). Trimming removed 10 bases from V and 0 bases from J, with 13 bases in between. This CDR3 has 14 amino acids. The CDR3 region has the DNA TGTGCCACCCTTAAACCGGGCTCTGGAAACACCATATATTTT. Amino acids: CATLKPGSGNTIYF.

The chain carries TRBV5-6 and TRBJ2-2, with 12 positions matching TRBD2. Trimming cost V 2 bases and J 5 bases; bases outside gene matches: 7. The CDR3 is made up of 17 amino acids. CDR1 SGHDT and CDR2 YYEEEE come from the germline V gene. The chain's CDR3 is CASSFESLAGGTGELFF. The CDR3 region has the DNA TGTGCCAGCAGCTTTGAGAGTCTAGCGGGAGGGACCGGGGAGCTGTTTTTT.

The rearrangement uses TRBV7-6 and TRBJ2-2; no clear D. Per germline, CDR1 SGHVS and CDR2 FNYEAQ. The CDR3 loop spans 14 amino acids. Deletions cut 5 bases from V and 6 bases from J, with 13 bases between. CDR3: CASSVPTTAGELFF. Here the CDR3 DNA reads TGTGCCAGCAGCGTCCCTACGACCGCCGGGGAGCTGTTTTTT. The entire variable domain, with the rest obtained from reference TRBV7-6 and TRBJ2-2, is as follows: GAGVSQSPRYKVTKRGQDVALRCDPISGHVSLYWYRQALGQGPEFLTYFNYEAQQDKSGLPNDRFSAERPEGSISTLTIQRTEQRDSAMYRCASSVPTTAGELFFGEGSRLTVL.

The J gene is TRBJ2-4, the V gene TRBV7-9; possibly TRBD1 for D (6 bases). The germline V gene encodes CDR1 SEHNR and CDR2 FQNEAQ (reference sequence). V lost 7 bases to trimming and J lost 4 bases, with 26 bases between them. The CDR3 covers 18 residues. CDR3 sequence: CASTTTAPTGGLKNIQYF. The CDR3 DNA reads TGTGCCAGCACCACAACGGCCCCGACAGGCGGATTAAAAAACATTCAGTACTTC.

The CDR3 sequence is CGSGAFPNTGELFF. The CDR3 bases are TGTGGCTCGGGGGCCTTCCCGAACACCGGGGAGCTGTTTTTT. This sequence joins TRBV2 and TRBJ2-2, with D perhaps matching TRBD1 or TRBD2 (6 bases each). Germline V CDR1 and CDR2: SNHLY, FYNNEI. The CDR3 contains 14 residues. The variable domain in full, completed from reference TRBV2 and TRBJ2-2, reads EPEVTQTPSHQVTQMGQEVILRCVPISNHLYFYWYRQILGQKVEFLVSFYNNEISEKSEIFDDQFSVERPDGSNFTLKIRSTKLEDSAMYFCGSGAFPNTGELFFGEGSRLTVL.

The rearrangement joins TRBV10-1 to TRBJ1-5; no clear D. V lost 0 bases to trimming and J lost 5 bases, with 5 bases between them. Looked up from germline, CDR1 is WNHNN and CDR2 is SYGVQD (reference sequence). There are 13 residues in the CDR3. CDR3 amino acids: CASSESLYQPQHF. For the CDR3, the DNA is TGCGCCAGCAGTGAGTCCTTATATCAGCCCCAGCATTTT.

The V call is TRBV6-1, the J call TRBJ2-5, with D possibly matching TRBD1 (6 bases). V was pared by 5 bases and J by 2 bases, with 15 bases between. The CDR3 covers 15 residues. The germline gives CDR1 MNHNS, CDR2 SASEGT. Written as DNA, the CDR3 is TGTGCCAGCAGTCTCCGGGACAAGGGACAAGAGACCCAGTACTTC. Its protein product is CASSLRDKGQETQYF.

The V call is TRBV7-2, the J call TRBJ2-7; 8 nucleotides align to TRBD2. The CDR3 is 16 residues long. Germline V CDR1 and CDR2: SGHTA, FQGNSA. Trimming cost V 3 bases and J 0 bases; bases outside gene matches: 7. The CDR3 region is CASSLSLAGGSYEQYF. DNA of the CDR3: TGTGCCAGCAGCTTGAGCCTAGCGGGTGGCTCCTACGAGCAGTACTTC.

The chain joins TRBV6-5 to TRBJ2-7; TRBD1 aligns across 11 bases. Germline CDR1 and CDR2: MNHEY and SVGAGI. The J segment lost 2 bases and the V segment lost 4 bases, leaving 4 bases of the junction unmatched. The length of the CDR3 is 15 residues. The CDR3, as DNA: TGTGCCAGCAGTTCTCCGGGACAGGGGGCCTACGAGCAGTACTTC. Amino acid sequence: CASSSPGQGAYEQYF.

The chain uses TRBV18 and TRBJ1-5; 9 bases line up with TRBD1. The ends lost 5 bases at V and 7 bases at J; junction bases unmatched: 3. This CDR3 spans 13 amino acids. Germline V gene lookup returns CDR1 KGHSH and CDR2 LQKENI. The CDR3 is CASSADRGQPQHF. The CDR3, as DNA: TGTGCCAGCTCAGCAGACAGGGGGCAGCCCCAGCATTTT.

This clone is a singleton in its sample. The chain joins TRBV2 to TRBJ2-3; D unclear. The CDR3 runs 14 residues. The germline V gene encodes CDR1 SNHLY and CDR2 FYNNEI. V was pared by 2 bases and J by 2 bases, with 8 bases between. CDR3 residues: CASSERRNTDTQYF. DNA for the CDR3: TGTGCCAGCAGTGAACGGAGAAACACAGATACGCAGTATTTT.

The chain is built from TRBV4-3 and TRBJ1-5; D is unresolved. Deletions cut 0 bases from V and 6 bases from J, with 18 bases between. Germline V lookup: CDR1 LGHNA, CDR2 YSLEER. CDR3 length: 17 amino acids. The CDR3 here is CASSQDTGPAWGQPQHF. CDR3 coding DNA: TGCGCCAGCAGCCAAGATACTGGACCCGCCTGGGGTCAGCCCCAGCATTTT.

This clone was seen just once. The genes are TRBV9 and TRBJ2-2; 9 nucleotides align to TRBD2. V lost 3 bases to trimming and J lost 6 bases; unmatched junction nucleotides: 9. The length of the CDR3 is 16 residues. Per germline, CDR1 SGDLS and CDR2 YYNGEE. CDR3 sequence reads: CASSALRGGAAGELFF. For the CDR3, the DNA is TGTGCCAGCAGCGCCCTCCGCGGGGGGGCGGCCGGGGAGCTGTTTTTT.

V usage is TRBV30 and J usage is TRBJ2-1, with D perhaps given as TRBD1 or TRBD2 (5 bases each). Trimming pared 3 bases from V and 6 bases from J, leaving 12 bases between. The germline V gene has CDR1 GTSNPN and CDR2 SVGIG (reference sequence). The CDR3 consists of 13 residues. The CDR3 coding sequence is TGTGCCTGGAGCCCGGGACCTCTCAATGAGCAGTTCTTC. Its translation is CAWSPGPLNEQFF. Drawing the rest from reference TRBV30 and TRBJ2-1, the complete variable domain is SQTIHQWPATLVQPVGSPLSLECTVEGTSNPNLYWYRQAAGRGLQLLFYSVGIGQISSEVPQNLSASRPQDRQFILSSKKLLLSDSGFYLCAWSPGPLNEQFFGPGTRLTVL.

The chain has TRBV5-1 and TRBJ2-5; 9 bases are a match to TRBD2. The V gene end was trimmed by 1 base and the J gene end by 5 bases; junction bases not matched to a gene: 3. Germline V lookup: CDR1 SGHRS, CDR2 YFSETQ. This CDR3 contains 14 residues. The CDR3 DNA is TGCGCCAGCAGCTTGAGCGGGAGGTATGAGACCCAGTACTTC. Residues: CASSLSGRYETQYF. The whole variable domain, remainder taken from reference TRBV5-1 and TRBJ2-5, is KAGVTQTPRYLIKTRGQQVTLSCSPISGHRSVSWYQQTPGQGLQFLFEYFSETQRNKGNFPGRFSGRQFSNSRSEMNVSTLELGDSALYLCASSLSGRYETQYFGPGTRLLVL.

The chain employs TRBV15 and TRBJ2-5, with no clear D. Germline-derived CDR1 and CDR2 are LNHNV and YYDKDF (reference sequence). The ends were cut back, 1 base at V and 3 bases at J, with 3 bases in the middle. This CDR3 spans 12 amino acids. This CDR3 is CATSRGKETQYF. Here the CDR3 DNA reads TGTGCCACCAGCAGAGGGAAAGAGACCCAGTACTTC.

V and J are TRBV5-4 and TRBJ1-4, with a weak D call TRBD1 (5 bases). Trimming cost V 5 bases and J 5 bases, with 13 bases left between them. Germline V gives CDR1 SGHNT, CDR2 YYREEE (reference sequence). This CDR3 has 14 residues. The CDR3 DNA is TGTGCCAGCAGTGCCGGGACGGAGAATGAAAAACTGTTTTTT. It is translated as CASSAGTENEKLFF.

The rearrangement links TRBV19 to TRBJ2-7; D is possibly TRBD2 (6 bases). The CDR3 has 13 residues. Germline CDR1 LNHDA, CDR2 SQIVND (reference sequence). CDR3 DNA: TGTGCAGTAGGGTTCGGAGGGTCCTACGAGCAGTACTTC. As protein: CAVGFGGSYEQYF.

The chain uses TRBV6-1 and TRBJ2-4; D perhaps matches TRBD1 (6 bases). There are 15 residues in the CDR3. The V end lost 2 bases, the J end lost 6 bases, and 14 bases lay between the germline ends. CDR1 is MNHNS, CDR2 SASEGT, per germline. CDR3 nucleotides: TGTGCCAGCAGTGAAAGAGGGGGTCTCGGAAACATTCAGTACTTC. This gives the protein CASSERGGLGNIQYF.

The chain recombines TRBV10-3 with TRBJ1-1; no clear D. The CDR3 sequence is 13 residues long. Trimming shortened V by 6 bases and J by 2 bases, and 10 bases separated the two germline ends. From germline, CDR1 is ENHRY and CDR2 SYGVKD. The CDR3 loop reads CAIRGRVNTEAFF. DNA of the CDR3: TGTGCCATCAGGGGCCGGGTTAACACTGAAGCTTTCTTT.

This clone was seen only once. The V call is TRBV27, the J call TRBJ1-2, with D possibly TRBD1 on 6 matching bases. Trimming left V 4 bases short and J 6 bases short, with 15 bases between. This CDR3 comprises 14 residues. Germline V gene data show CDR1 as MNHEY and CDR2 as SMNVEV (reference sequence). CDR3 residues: CASSYTGLDHGYTF. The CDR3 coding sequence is TGTGCCAGCAGTTACACAGGGCTGGACCATGGCTACACCTTC.